The source of this T cell receptor (beta chain) is a study of Ad26.COV2.S vaccination and SARS-CoV-2 variants. Treatment noted: about 20 received Ad26.COV2.S at low or high dose, single or two shots; about 5 received placebo; per-sample allocation not given. Samples came from day 63 after the first vaccine or placebo injection. Measured with immunoSEQ multiplex PCR; TCRdb has only the in-frame clones, and not every one. The table includes roughly 380,000 clones, around 87% detected once. This CDR3 has 17 residues. Germline CDR1 reads SGHAT; CDR2 reads FQNNGV. V was cut by 0 bases and J by 0 bases, with 12 bases left in between.

The chain links TRBV11-2 to TRBJ1-3, with D hard to call. The sample in question was peripheral blood, obtained in a trial of Ad26.COV2.S vaccine versus placebo. This clonotype was obtained from a person between 18 and 59 years old who received the Ad26.COV2.S COVID-19 vaccine or a placebo. The CDR3 DNA is TGTGCCAGCAGCTTAGATCTTCTCCGGTACTCTGGAAACACCATATATTTT. This encodes CASSLDLLRYSGNTIYF.